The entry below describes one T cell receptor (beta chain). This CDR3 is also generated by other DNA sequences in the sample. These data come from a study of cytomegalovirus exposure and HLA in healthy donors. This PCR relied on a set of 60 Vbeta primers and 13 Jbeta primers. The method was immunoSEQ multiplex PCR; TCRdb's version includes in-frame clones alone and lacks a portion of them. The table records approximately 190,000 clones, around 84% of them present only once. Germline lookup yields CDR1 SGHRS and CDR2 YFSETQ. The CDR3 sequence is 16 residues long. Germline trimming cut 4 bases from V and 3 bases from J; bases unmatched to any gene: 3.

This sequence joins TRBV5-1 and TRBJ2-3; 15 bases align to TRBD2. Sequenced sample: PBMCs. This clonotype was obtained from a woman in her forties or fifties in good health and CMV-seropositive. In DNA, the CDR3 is TGCGCCAGCAGCCCGGGACTAGCGGGGGGTACAGATACGCAGTATTTT. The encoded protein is CASSPGLAGGTDTQYF.